The source of this T cell receptor (beta chain) is a study of T-cell reconstitution after alpha-beta-depleted transplantation in children. Overall study findings and caveats: It was surviving recipient T cells and thymic progenitors that gave some patients high TCRbeta diversity at day 60. Newly produced T cells mostly provided counts and TCRbeta diversity after one year, as hyperexpanded clones declined. Alpha-beta T cells present about two months after transplant were reported to originate from several hundred expanded graft clones.

The CDR3 is 15 amino acids. The V gene lost 7 bases and the J gene lost 8 bases, with 23 bases spanning the gap. Per the germline V gene, CDR1 is SQVTM and CDR2 is ANQGSEA. This clonotype was observed a handful of times. Its specificity is unknown. TCRbeta library preparation incorporated unique molecular identifiers. TCRdb re-derived calls from the PCR reads in MiXCR, one entry per CDR3 protein. The sample lists hundreds of thousands of distinct CDR3 sequences, 13% seen once, with roughly 2.3% in the top ten. This rearrangement joins TRBV29-1 to TRBJ2-2; a weak D match, TRBD2 (6 bases). This receptor was identified in a male patient between 10 and 17 years old who had a stem cell transplant for acute myeloid leukemia, so the T cells may come from the graft donor. This specimen consisted of PBMCs, mostly from graft donor cells, obtained 360 days after TCRalphabeta/CD19-depleted stem cell transplant. CDR3 protein: CSAQSPRGGPGELFF. The CDR3 DNA reads TGCAGCGCCCAATCCCCCCGGGGAGGACCGGGGGAGCTGTTTTTT.